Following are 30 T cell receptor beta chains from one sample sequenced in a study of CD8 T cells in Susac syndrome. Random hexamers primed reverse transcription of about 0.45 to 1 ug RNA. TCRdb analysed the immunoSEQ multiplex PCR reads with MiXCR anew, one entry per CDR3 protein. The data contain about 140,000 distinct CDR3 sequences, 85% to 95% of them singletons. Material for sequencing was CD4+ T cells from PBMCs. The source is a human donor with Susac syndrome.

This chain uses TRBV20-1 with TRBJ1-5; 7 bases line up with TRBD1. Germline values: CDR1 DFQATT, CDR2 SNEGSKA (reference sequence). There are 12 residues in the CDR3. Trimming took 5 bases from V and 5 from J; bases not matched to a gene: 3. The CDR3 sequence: CSAYQGDQPQHF. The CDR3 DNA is TGCAGTGCTTATCAGGGGGATCAGCCCCAGCATTTT.

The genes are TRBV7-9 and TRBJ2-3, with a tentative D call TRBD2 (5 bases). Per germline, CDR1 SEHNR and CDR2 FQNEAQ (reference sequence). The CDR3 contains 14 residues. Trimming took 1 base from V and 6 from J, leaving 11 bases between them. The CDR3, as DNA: TGTGCCAGCAGCTTAGGGACTTCTGGGGATACGCAGTATTTT. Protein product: CASSLGTSGDTQYF.

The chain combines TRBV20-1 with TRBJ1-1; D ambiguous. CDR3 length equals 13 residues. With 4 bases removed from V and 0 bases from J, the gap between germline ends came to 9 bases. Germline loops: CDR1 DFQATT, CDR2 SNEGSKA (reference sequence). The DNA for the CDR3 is TGCAGTGCTATTTCGGCAATGAACACTGAAGCTTTCTTT. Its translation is CSAISAMNTEAFF.

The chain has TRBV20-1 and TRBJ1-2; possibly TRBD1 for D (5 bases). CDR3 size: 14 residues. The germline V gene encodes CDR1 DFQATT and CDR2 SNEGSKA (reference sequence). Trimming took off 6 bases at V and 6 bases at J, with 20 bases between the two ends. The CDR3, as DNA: TGCAGTGCCCGCAGACGGGGGTATACGGATGGCTACACCTTC. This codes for CSARRRGYTDGYTF.

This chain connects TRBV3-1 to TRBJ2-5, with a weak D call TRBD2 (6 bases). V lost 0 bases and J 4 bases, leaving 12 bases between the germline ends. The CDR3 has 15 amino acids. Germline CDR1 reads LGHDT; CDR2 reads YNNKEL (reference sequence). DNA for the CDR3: TGTGCCAGCAGCCAAGAGGGCGGGGCCAGAGAGACCCAGTACTTC. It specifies CASSQEGGARETQYF.

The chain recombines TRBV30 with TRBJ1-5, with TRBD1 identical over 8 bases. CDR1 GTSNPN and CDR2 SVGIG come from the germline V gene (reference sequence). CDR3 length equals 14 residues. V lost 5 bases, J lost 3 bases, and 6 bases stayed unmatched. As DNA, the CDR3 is TGTGCCTGGGCCGGACAGGGCCACAATCAGCCCCAGCATTTT. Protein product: CAWAGQGHNQPQHF.

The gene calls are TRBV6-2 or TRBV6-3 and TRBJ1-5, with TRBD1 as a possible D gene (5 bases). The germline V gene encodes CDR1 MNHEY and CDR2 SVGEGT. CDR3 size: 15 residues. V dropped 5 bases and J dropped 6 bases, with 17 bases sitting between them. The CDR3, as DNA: TGTGCCAGCAGTCGGGCTTGGACTGGGGGTCAGCCCCAGCATTTT. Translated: CASSRAWTGGQPQHF.

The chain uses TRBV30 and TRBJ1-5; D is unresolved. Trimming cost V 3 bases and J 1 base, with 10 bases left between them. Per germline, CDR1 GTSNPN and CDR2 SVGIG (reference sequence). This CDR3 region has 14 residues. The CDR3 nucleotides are TGTGCCTGGAGGGCCCCTCGGAGCAATCAGCCCCAGCATTTT. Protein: CAWRAPRSNQPQHF.

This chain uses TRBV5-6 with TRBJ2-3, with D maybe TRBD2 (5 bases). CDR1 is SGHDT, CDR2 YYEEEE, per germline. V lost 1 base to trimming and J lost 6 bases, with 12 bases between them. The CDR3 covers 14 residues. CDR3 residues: CASSLPGGSDTQYF. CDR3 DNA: TGTGCCAGCAGCTTGCCAGGCGGGTCGGATACGCAGTATTTT.

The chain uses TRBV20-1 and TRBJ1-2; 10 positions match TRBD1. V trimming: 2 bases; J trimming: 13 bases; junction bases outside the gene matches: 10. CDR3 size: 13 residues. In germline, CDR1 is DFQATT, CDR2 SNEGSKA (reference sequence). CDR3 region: CSARLQGTGVGTF. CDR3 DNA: TGCAGTGCTAGACTTCAGGGGACAGGGGTTGGCACCTTC.

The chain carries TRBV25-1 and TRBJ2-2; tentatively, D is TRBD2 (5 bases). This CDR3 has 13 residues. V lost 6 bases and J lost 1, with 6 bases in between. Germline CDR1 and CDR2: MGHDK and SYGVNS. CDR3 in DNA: TGTGCCAGCAGCCGGGGGAACACCGGGGAGCTGTTTTTT. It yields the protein CASSRGNTGELFF.

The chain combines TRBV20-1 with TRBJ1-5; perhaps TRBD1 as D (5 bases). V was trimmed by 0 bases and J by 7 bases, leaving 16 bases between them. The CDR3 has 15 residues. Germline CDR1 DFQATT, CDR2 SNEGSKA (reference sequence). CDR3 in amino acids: CSARETGTLHQPQHF. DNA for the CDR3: TGCAGTGCTAGAGAAACCGGGACGCTGCACCAGCCCCAGCATTTT.

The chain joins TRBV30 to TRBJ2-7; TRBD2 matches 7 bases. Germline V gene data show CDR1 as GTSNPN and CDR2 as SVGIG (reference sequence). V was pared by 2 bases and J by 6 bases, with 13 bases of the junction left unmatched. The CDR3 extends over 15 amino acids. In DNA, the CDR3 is TGTGCCTGGAGTACCGGCGGGAGCTTTGAAGGCGAGCAGTACTTC. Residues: CAWSTGGSFEGEQYF.

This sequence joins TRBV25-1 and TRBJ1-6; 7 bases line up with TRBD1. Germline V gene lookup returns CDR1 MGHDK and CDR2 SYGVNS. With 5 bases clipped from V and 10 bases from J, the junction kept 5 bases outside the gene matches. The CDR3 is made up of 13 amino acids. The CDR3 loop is CASSRQGVSPLHF. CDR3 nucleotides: TGTGCCAGCAGTCGACAGGGTGTGTCACCCCTCCACTTT.

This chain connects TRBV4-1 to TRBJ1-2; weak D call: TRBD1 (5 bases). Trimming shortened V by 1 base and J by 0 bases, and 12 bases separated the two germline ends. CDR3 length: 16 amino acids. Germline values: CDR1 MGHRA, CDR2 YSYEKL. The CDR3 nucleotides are TGCGCCAGCAGCCAAGGGGCCACAGGACCTAACTATGGCTACACCTTC. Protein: CASSQGATGPNYGYTF.

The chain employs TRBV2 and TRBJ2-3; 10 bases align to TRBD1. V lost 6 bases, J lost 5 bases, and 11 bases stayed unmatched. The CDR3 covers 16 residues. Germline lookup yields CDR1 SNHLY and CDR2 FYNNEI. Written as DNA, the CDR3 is TGTGCCAGCAGGTATAGACGGCGGGACAGGGGAGATACGCAGTATTTT. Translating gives CASRYRRRDRGDTQYF. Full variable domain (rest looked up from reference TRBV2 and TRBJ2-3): EPEVTQTPSHQVTQMGQEVILRCVPISNHLYFYWYRQILGQKVEFLVSFYNNEISEKSEIFDDQFSVERPDGSNFTLKIRSTKLEDSAMYFCASRYRRRDRGDTQYFGPGTRLTVL.

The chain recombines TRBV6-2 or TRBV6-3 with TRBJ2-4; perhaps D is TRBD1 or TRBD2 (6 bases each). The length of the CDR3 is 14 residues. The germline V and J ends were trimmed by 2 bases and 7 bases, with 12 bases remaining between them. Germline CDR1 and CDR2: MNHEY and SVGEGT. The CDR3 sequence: CASSYGGTKNIQYF. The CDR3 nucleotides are TGTGCCAGCAGTTACGGCGGGACAAAGAACATTCAGTACTTC.

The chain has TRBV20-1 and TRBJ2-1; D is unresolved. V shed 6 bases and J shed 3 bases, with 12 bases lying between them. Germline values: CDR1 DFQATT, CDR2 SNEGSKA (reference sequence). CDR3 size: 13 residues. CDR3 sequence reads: CSAIADGYNEQFF. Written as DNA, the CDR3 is TGCAGTGCCATAGCCGACGGCTACAATGAGCAGTTCTTC.

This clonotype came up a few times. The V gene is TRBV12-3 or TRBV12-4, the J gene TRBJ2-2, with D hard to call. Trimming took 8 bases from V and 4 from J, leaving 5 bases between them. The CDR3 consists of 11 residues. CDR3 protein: CASSSTGELFF. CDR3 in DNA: TGTGCCAGCTCGTCCACCGGGGAGCTGTTTTTT.

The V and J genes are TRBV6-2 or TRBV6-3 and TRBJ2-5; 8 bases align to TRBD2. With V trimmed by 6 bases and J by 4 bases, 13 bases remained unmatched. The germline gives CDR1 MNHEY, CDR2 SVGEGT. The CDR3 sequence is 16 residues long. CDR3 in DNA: TGTGCCAGCAGCTATGGAGCGGGAGTCGGTGGAGAGACCCAGTACTTC. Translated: CASSYGAGVGGETQYF.

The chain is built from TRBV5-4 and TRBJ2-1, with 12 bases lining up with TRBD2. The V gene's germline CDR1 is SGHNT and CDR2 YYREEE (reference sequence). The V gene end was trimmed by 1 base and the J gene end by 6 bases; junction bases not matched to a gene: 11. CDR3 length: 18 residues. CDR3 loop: CASSLRVLAGGPFNEQFF. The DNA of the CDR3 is TGTGCCAGCAGCTTGCGGGTCCTAGCGGGAGGGCCATTCAATGAGCAGTTCTTC.

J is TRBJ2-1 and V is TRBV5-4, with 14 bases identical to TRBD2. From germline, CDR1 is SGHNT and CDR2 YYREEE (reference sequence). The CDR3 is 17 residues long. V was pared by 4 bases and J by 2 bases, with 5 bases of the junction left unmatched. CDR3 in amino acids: CASSLGTSGGAYNEQFF. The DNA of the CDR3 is TGTGCCAGCAGCCTCGGGACTAGCGGGGGAGCCTACAATGAGCAGTTCTTC.

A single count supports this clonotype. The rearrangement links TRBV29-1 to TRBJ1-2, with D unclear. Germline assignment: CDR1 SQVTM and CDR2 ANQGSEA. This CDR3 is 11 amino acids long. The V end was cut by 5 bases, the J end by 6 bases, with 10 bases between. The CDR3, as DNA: TGCAGCGTTTACCCACGGGATGGCTACACCTTC. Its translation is CSVYPRDGYTF.

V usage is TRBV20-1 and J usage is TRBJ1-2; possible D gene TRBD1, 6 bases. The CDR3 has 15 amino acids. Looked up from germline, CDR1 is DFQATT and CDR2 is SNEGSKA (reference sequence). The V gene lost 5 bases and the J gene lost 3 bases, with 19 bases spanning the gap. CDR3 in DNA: TGCAGTGCTCCCCGACAGGCGAGAAAAGACTATGGCTACACCTTC. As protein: CSAPRQARKDYGYTF.

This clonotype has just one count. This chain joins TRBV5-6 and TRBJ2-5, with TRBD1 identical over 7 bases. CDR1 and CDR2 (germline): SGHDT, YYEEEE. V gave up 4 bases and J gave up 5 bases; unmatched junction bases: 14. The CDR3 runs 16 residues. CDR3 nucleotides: TGTGCCAGCAGCACCACGGACAGGACGAGTTTGGAGACCCAGTACTTC. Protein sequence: CASSTTDRTSLETQYF.

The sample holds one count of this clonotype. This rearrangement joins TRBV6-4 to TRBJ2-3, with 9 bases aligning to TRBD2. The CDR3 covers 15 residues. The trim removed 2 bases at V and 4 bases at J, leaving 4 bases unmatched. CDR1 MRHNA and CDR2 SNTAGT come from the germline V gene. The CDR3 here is CASSDVAGGPDTQYF. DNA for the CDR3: TGTGCCAGCAGTGACGTGGCGGGAGGGCCAGATACGCAGTATTTT.

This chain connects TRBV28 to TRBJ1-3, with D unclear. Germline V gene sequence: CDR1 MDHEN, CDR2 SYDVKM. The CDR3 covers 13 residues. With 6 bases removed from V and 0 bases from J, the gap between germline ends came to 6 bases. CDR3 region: CASRAHSGNTIYF. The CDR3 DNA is TGTGCCAGCAGAGCGCACTCTGGAAACACCATATATTTT.

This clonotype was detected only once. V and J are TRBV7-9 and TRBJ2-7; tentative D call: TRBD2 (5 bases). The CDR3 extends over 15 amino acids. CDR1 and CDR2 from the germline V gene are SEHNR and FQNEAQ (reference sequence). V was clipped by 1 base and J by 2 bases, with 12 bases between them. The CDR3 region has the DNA TGTGCCAGCAGCTTAGTGTGGAGCGGAACCTACGAGCAGTACTTC. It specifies CASSLVWSGTYEQYF.

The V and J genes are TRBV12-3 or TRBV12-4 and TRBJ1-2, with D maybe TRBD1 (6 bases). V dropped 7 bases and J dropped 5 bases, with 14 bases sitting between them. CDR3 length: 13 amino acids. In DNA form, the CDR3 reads TGTGCCAGCACTACGGACAGCGGTTATGGCTACACCTTC. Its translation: CASTTDSGYGYTF.

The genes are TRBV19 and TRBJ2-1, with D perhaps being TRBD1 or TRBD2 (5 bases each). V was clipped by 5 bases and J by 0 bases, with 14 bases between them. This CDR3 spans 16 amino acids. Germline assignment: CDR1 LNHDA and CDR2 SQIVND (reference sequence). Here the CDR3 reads CASSPWDRRSYNEQFF. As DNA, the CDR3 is TGTGCCAGTAGTCCTTGGGACCGACGCTCCTACAATGAGCAGTTCTTC.